This TCR beta chain was sequenced in a study of T cell repertoires in cytomegalovirus infection. Study details: From public TCR beta signatures came an indication of both CMV infection and matching HLA type. The study's findings and limits: HLA-C-restricted, CMV-specific TCR beta clonotypes were dominant ex vivo. CMV carriers having the relevant HLA were flagged by cumulative public TCR beta family frequency.

The junction had 10 bases not matched to a gene; V was cut back by 5 bases and J by 7 bases. Germline V gene sequence: CDR1 SGHTA, CDR2 FQGNSA. This CDR3 region has 15 residues. This clonotype was seen repeatedly, ten times or more. Its matching antigen is unknown. One entry per CDR3 protein, called by TCRdb with MiXCR from the reads. The repertoire has roughly 230,000 distinct CDR3 sequences, roughly 20% of them found once; the top ten carry around a sixth. V is TRBV7-2 and J is TRBJ2-1; 8 bases agree with TRBD1. The sequence came from a human donor in good health (CMV status not recorded). Some clones in this sample may be carry-over from other donors' samples. The specimen was CD8+ T cells from PBMCs. The CDR3: CASSLPRDRWNEQFF. CDR3 coding DNA: TGTGCCAGCAGCCTACCCCGGGACAGGTGGAATGAGCAGTTCTTC.